Listed below are T cell receptor beta chains from one sample, sequenced in a study of OX40 agonist ivuxolimab in advanced cancers. Produced via immunoSEQ multiplex PCR; TCRdb's table is partial and in-frame only. The sample holds 30,000 to 45,000 clones, about 81% seen once. The sequencing used CD4+ or CD8+ T cells sorted from blood, collected in a trial of the OX40 agonist ivuxolimab. The receptor set was obtained from an adult with an advanced solid tumor such as melanoma, head and neck, liver or kidney cancer. CDR3s include the opening cysteine and the closing phenylalanine or tryptophan. Fields, in order: J gene, V gene, CDR3 protein.

TRBJ2-4 | TRBV7-1 | CASSSGFNDLGRGGSPLAKNIQYF
TRBJ2-7 | TRBV7-9 | CASSPRDRGNRQYF
TRBJ1-2 | TRBV11-2 | CASSPGQGQGSAYTF
TRBJ2-3 | TRBV30 | CAWSAHDSGYTDTQYF
TRBJ2-5 | TRBV11-1 | CASSRGSEQETQYF
TRBJ1-6 | TRBV7-1 | CASSLGDRGLTYNSPLHF
TRBJ1-3 | TRBV18 | CASSAELSGNTIYF
TRBJ2-5 | TRBV27 | CASSSQGQAQYF
TRBJ2-1 | TRBV28 | CASSLSQPNEQFF
TRBJ1-4 | TRBV5-6 | CASSRSRDRGLVFGEKLFF
TRBJ2-1 | TRBV11-2 | CASSLIRTSGGAGHEQFF
TRBJ1-4 | TRBV5-8 | CASSLNGVHEKLFF
TRBJ2-7 | TRBV6-5 | CASSLQRGWEQYF
TRBJ1-1 | TRBV6-5 | CASSVQENTEAFF
TRBJ1-2 | TRBV5-4 | CASSGTGGLYGYTF
TRBJ2-3 | TRBV9 | CASSPGPISEDTQYF
TRBJ2-7 | TRBV29-1 | CSVTDRGYTYEQYF
TRBJ2-7 | TRBV11-2 | CASSSWTVSYEQYF
TRBJ2-1 | TRBV5-5 | CASSLILAGGSNEQFF
TRBJ2-1 | TRBV5-8 | CASSLTGGHEQFF
TRBJ1-1 | TRBV9 | CASSGGPEEEGEAFF
TRBJ1-1 | TRBV20-1 | CSASWERAFF
TRBJ2-1 | TRBV11-3 | CASSSSGGVTEQFF